This TCR beta chain was documented in a study of blood T cell repertoires in COVID-19. Data came from immunoSEQ multiplex PCR; TCRdb stores just in-frame clones and leaves some out. The table records about 320,000 clones, around 90% of them present only once. Which cohort a participant joined came from the clinical history participants gave. Each recovered donor of Cohort 3 presented with two negative PCRs, clearance, or symptom resolution. V lost 5 bases to trimming and J lost 1 base, with 11 bases between them. Germline CDR1 and CDR2: SGHAT and FQNNGV. The CDR3 has 14 amino acids. The receptor's source is a woman in her 30s who had recovered from COVID-19. The chain combines TRBV11-2 with TRBJ1-1; D remains ambiguous. Material: PBMCs or T cells enriched from blood (not recorded which). The CDR3 DNA follows: TGTGCCAGCAGCCGCGGGCTGCAGAACACTGAAGCTTTCTTT. This gives the protein CASSRGLQNTEAFF.